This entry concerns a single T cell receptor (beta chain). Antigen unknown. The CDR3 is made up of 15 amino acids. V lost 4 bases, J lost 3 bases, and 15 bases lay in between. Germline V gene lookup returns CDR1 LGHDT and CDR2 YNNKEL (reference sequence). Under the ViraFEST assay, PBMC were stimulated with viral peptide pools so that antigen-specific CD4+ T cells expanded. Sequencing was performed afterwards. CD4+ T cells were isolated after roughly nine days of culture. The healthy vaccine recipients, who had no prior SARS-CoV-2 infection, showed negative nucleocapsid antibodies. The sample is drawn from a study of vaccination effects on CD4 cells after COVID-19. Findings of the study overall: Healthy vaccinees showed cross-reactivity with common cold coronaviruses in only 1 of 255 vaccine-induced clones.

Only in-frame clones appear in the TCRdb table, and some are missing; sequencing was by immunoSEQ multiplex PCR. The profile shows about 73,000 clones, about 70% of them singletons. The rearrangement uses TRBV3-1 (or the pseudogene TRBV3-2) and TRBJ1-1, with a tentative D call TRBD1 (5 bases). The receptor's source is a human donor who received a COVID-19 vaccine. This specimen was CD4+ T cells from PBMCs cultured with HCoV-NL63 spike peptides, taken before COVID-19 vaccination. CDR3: CASSRSGARDTEAFF. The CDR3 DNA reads TGTGCCAGCAGCCGGAGCGGGGCGAGGGACACTGAAGCTTTCTTT.